The present T cell receptor beta chain was sequenced within a study of cytomegalovirus exposure and HLA in healthy donors. This clone is a singleton in its sample. What it binds is unknown. There are 16 residues in the CDR3. V lost 2 bases to trimming and J lost 4 bases, with 15 bases between them. Germline-derived CDR1 and CDR2 are SGHRS and YFSETQ. The PCR contained 60 Vbeta and 13 Jbeta primers. Assay used: immunoSEQ multiplex PCR; TCRdb lists only in-frame clones, some missing. The sample records about 160,000 clones, 65% to 85% being singletons. General study findings and limits: Upon later analysis, TCR association rates were observed to vary by HLA locus, being highest for DRB1 and lowest for HLA-C.

The source material was PBMCs. This rearrangement joins TRBV5-1 to TRBJ2-2; maybe TRBD1 (5 bases). The TCR sequence derives from a man between 60 and 75 years old in good health and CMV-seronegative. CDR3 sequence: CASSFTTEVTTGELFF. The CDR3 nucleotides read TGCGCCAGCAGCTTTACGACAGAGGTCACCACCGGGGAGCTGTTTTTT.